Included here is one TCR beta chain sequence, with context. The data were taken from a study of blood T cell repertoires in COVID-19. Study-wide context: Italy, Spain and the United States were the sources of the convalescent and acute COVID-19 samples. PBMCs, B-cell-depleted T cells, or T cells provided the cDNA or gDNA that made up the material.

Original analysis: Amplification of reference gene primers was used by the study to estimate nucleated cell counts. Libraries were prepared by immunoSEQ multiplex PCR; TCRdb keeps only in-frame clonotypes and omits some of them. V and J calls and clone size are those listed in that table; D and trimming were worked out from the DNA. The data contain more than 130,000 clones, under 90% of them seen just once; the ten biggest clones take up about 7%. The CDR3 has 15 residues. V was cut by 6 bases and J by 7 bases, with 22 bases left in between. In germline, CDR1 is MNHEY, CDR2 SVGAGI. The rearrangement joins TRBV6-5 to TRBJ2-7; D may be TRBD1 (5 bases). This sequence originates from a human donor in a cohort sampled during active COVID-19. Material: peripheral blood. This CDR3 is CASRRMGQISSEQYF. CDR3 sequence (DNA): TGTGCCAGCAGAAGAATGGGGCAGATCTCCTCGGAGCAGTACTTC.